This TCR beta chain derives from a study of T cell repertoires in cytomegalovirus infection. In the study overall: HLA-B-restricted CMV epitopes that are well studied, plus recently identified HLA-C-restricted ones, were used by the study. Signatures in public TCR beta sequences pointed to both CMV infection and matching HLA type.

TCRdb recomputed calls from the reads with MiXCR, one row per CDR3 protein. The sample lists approximately 340,000 distinct CDR3 sequences, under 35% occurring once. Overall study results and limits: Based on cumulative public TCR beta family frequency, carriers of CMV plus the relevant HLA were identified. The ex vivo response showed dominance by HLA-C-restricted CMV-specific TCR beta clonotypes.

V was cut by 6 bases and J by 0 bases, with 9 bases left in between. The CDR3 consists of 14 residues. CDR1 and CDR2 (germline): MNHEY, SVGEGT. On this clonotype: Its antigen is undetermined.

The receptor comes from a human donor in good health (CMV status not recorded). Some clones in this sample may be carry-over from other donors' samples. Material: cultured PBMCs, obtained from culture after CMV antigen stimulation. This chain connects TRBV6-2 or TRBV6-3 to TRBJ1-5; D uncertain. The CDR3 is CASSTTDSNQPQHF. The CDR3 DNA reads TGTGCCAGCAGCACGACGGATAGCAATCAGCCCCAGCATTTT.